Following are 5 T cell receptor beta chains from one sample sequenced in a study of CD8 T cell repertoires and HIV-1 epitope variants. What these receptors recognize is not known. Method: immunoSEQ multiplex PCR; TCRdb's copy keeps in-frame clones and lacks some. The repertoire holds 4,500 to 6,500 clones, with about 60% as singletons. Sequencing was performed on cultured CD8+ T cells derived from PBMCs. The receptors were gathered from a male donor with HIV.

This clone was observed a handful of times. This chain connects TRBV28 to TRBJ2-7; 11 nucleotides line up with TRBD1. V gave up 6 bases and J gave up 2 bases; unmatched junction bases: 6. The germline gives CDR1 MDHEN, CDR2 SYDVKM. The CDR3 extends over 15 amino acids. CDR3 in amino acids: CASRGTGGRTYEQYF. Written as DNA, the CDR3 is TGTGCCAGCAGGGGGACAGGGGGAAGAACCTACGAGCAGTACTTC.

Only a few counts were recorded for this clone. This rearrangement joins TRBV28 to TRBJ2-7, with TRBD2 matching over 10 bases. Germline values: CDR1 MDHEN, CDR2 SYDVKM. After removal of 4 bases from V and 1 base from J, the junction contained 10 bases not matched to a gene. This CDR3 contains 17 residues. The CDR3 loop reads CASSSPDSSGGSYEQYF. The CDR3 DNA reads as TGTGCCAGCAGTTCCCCCGACTCTAGCGGGGGTTCCTACGAGCAGTACTTC.

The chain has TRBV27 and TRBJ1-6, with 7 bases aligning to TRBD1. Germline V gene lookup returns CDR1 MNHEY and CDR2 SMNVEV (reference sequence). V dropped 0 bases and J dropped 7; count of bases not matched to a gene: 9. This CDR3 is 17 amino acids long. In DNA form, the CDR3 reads TGTGCCAGCAGTTTATCGCGTACAGGGGATTGGAATTCACCCCTCCACTTT. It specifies CASSLSRTGDWNSPLHF.

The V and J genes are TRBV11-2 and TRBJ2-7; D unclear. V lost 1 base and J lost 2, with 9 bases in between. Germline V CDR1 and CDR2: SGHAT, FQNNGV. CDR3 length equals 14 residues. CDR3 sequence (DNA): TGTGCCAGCAGCTTAGGACCCGCGGCCTACGAGCAGTACTTC. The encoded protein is CASSLGPAAYEQYF.

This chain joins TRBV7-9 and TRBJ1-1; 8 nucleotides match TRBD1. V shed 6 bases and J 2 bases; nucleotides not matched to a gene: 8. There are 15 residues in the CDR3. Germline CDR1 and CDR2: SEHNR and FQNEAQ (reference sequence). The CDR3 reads CASRPRDRLNTEAFF. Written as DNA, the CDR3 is TGTGCCAGCAGGCCCCGGGACAGGCTCAACACTGAAGCTTTCTTT.